This TCR beta chain was found in a study of blood T cell repertoires in COVID-19. In the study overall: The United States, Italy and Spain provided the acute and convalescent COVID-19 samples. T cells, B-cell-depleted T cells, or PBMCs supplied cDNA or gDNA.

Study processing details: Nucleated cell counts were estimated from reference gene primer amplification. Some clones are missing from TCRdb's copy, which holds only in-frame ones; the method was immunoSEQ multiplex PCR. Clone size and V and J calls were adopted from that table, with D and trimming inferred from the DNA. Found here are tens of thousands of clones, around 80% of them singletons; the top ten hold 4% to 5.5%. The V gene's germline CDR1 is MNHEY and CDR2 SVGAGI. V lost 2 bases, J lost 2 bases, and 11 bases lay in between. This CDR3 has 15 amino acids. This sequence was found in a woman over 75 with active or convalescent COVID-19. The sequencing input was peripheral blood. The rearrangement links TRBV6-5 to TRBJ2-3; tentatively, D is TRBD1 (6 bases). The CDR3 region has the DNA TGTGCCAGCAGTTACGGGGGCGCCTACACAGATACGCAGTATTTT. This gives the protein CASSYGGAYTDTQYF.